This passage covers 2 T cell receptor beta chains from one sample sequenced in a study of blood T cell repertoires in COVID-19. Clones were sequenced by immunoSEQ multiplex PCR, and TCRdb holds only the in-frame ones, with some missing. The sample consists of roughly 110,000 clones, over 70% of them appearing once. Source material: peripheral blood. These receptors all stem from a woman aged 70-85 years with acute or convalescent COVID-19.

The V call is TRBV10-3, the J call TRBJ1-2; 9 positions agree with TRBD1. The CDR3 contains 14 residues. Germline V gives CDR1 ENHRY, CDR2 SYGVKD. The V gene end was trimmed by 8 bases and the J gene end by 0 bases; junction bases not matched to a gene: 4. The CDR3 DNA reads TGTGCCATCTCCGGGACAGGGACTAACTATGGCTACACCTTC. Amino acid sequence: CAISGTGTNYGYTF.

V and J are TRBV7-3 and TRBJ2-3; 8 nucleotides line up with TRBD2. Germline V gives CDR1 SGHTA, CDR2 FQGTGA. The CDR3 is made up of 14 amino acids. V shed 6 bases and J 3 bases; nucleotides not matched to a gene: 5. The CDR3 DNA reads TGTGCCAGCAGTAGCGGGGAGGGAACAGATACGCAGTATTTT. The encoded protein is CASSSGEGTDTQYF.